The rows below give T cell receptor beta chains drawn from one sample of a study of blood T cell repertoires in COVID-19. Profiled with immunoSEQ multiplex PCR; TCRdb holds only in-frame clones, not every one. Of roughly 390,000 clones listed, about 90% are singletons. What was sequenced was peripheral blood. The receptor set was obtained from a woman in her thirties with COVID-19, enrolled during active disease. Both conserved end residues are part of each CDR3. Fields, in order: D gene, V gene, J gene, clone size, CDR3 protein, CDR3 DNA. The D gene is left open where the match is weak. Clone sizes are given selectively: once, few, many, or a class where the clone is expanded.

d_gene: -; v_gene: TRBV9; j_gene: TRBJ1-6; abundance: -; CDR3aa: CAIRVGYNSPLHF; CDR3nt: TGTGCCATCCGGGTGGGTTATAATTCACCCCTCCACTTT
d_gene: TRBD2; v_gene: TRBV7-2; j_gene: TRBJ2-7; abundance: -; CDR3aa: CASSPGLAGGLRYEQYF; CDR3nt: TGTGCCAGCAGCCCGGGACTAGCGGGAGGGCTTAGATACGAGCAGTACTTC
d_gene: TRBD2; v_gene: TRBV4-1; j_gene: TRBJ2-5; abundance: -; CDR3aa: CASSHDDRTSGETQYF; CDR3nt: TGCGCCAGCAGCCATGACGACCGGACTAGCGGAGAGACCCAGTACTTC
d_gene: TRBD1; v_gene: TRBV27; j_gene: TRBJ1-1; abundance: -; CDR3aa: CASSQQGAGTEAFF; CDR3nt: TGTGCCAGCAGTCAACAGGGGGCGGGCACTGAAGCTTTCTTT
d_gene: -; v_gene: TRBV5-1; j_gene: TRBJ1-1; abundance: -; CDR3aa: CASSLTVNTEAFF; CDR3nt: TGCGCCAGCAGTCTTACGGTGAACACTGAAGCTTTCTTT
d_gene: -; v_gene: TRBV6-2/TRBV6-3; j_gene: TRBJ1-5; abundance: once; CDR3aa: CASSRTANQPQHF; CDR3nt: TGTGCCAGCAGCCGGACAGCAAATCAGCCCCAGCATTTT
d_gene: -; v_gene: TRBV6-5; j_gene: TRBJ1-3; abundance: once; CDR3aa: CASSYNSGLGNTIYF; CDR3nt: TGTGCCAGCAGTTACAACAGCGGGCTGGGAAACACCATATATTTT
d_gene: TRBD2; v_gene: TRBV7-2; j_gene: TRBJ2-3; abundance: once; CDR3aa: CASSLGTSGSVAQYF; CDR3nt: TGTGCCAGCAGCCTCGGGACTAGCGGGAGCGTAGCGCAGTATTTT
d_gene: TRBD1; v_gene: TRBV29-1; j_gene: TRBJ2-3; abundance: -; CDR3aa: CSVEVTTGGIADTQYF; CDR3nt: TGCAGCGTTGAAGTCACGACAGGGGGCATCGCAGATACGCAGTATTTT
d_gene: -; v_gene: TRBV5-1; j_gene: TRBJ1-3; abundance: -; CDR3aa: CASSFDGESGNTIYF; CDR3nt: TGCGCCAGCAGCTTTGACGGGGAGTCTGGAAACACCATATATTTT
d_gene: TRBD1; v_gene: TRBV9; j_gene: TRBJ2-7; abundance: -; CDR3aa: CASSVAGTDYEQYF; CDR3nt: TGTGCCAGCAGCGTAGCCGGGACAGACTACGAGCAGTACTTC
d_gene: -; v_gene: TRBV19; j_gene: TRBJ2-3; abundance: -; CDR3aa: CASSIGGETQYF; CDR3nt: TGTGCCAGTAGTATAGGGGGGGAGACGCAGTATTTT
d_gene: TRBD2; v_gene: TRBV3-1/TRBV3-2; j_gene: TRBJ2-1; abundance: -; CDR3aa: CASSQLPGLAGNEQFF; CDR3nt: TGTGCCAGCAGCCAGCTACCGGGACTAGCGGGTAATGAGCAGTTCTTC
d_gene: -; v_gene: TRBV9; j_gene: TRBJ1-1; abundance: -; CDR3aa: CASSAHGVSGTEAFF; CDR3nt: TGTGCCAGCAGCGCCCACGGGGTCTCGGGCACTGAAGCTTTCTTT
d_gene: TRBD2; v_gene: TRBV18; j_gene: TRBJ2-1; abundance: -; CDR3aa: CASSPELSGTSVGNEQFF; CDR3nt: TGTGCCAGCTCACCAGAATTGTCCGGGACTAGCGTCGGCAATGAGCAGTTCTTC
d_gene: -; v_gene: TRBV3-1/TRBV3-2; j_gene: TRBJ2-3; abundance: -; CDR3aa: CASSPGLDTQYF; CDR3nt: TGTGCCAGCAGCCCGGGACTAGATACGCAGTATTTT